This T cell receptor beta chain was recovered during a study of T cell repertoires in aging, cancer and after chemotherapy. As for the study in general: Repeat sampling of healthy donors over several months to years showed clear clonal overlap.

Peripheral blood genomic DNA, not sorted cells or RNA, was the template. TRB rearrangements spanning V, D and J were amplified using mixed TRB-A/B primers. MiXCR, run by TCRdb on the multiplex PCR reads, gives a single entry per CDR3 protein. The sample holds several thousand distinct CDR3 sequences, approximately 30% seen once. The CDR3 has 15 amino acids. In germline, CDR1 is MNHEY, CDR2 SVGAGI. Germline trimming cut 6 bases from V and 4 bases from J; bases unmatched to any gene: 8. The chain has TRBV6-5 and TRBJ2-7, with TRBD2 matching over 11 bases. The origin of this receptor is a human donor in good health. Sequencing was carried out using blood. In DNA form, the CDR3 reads TGTGCCAGCAGAAAGGGGACTAGCGGAGTTTACGAGCAGTACTTC. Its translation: CASRKGTSGVYEQYF.